This T cell receptor beta chain comes out of a study of T cells in women clearing cervical HPV infection (dated by TCRdb to about 2018). About the study as a whole: The cases were over 20 women with histologically confirmed HPV16-related CIN3 or worse, and 2 of these cases were invasive cancers. Since only a few of the women had HLA typing available, the possibility that HLA type was acting as a confounder could not be ruled out. Blood from cases was collected at the visit where the lesion was first found, while blood from controls was collected once the infection could no longer be detected. Cases were matched to controls by age within five years and by the year the sample was collected. The parent cohort enrolled 10,000 or so women aged 18 or older in Guanacaste, Costa Rica, during about 1992 to 1995 and followed them for 6 to 7 years. Among cases, blood sampling occurred a median of about 150 days after lesion detection, with an interquartile range of roughly 85 to 220 days. Five blinded duplicates per group were added as quality controls, giving some 60 samples: approximately 50 participants and roughly 10 replicates. This exploratory proof-of-principle case-control study, nested within the Guanacaste HPV Natural History Study in Costa Rica, compared TCR repertoires among women with different cervical HPV16 outcomes. The roughly 23 controls were women who cleared a single incident HPV16 infection within 12 months without developing precancer or cancer. Cases had a median age of around 32 years and controls had a median age of about 41, with no significant differences in baseline characteristics. What the research found in general, with its limitations: Across sequencing depths, CIN3+ cases showed significantly higher TCR repertoire richness than controls, but evenness did not differ between the groups. The cross-sectional design could not show whether associations preceded infection or resulted from it; effector/memory subsets and HPV-specific T cells were not isolated. Random forest classifiers that combined richness and V gene abundances separated cases from controls with an estimated AUC of under 0.85. Cases had lower TRBV6-7 relative abundance than controls (0.11% versus 0.16%; Bonferroni P = 0.0008). Because the number of T cells per sample was unknown, the richness differences could reflect varying T-cell content rather than repertoire biology.

Regarding this clone: Its antigen is unknown. With the read ending 3 residues before the CDR3 end, the germline J gene is used to fill in that end.

The CDR3 contains 14 residues, cysteine and phenylalanine counted. The DNA covers only part of the CDR3, 33 bases in frame from base 1. The germline V gene encodes CDR1 KGHSH and CDR2 LQKENI. The V and J ends are trimmed by 1 base and 5 bases, leaving 11 bases between them. Every participant had a single incident cervical HPV16 infection, and women with prevalent HPV16 infections were excluded. Cervical HPV DNA was detected by MY09/MY11 PCR, and genotyping was performed by dot-blot hybridization. Approximately 15 mL of heparinized blood was centrifuged, after which the buffy coat was aliquoted, frozen at -30 degrees C, and then stored at -80 degrees C. Genomic DNA was extracted from buffy coat specimens using QIAGEN kits. TCR beta CDR3 regions were amplified by multiplex PCR from an average of roughly 1,200 ng genomic DNA per sample using the immunoSEQ assay. Primer bias was corrected in the assay by using a complete synthetic TCR repertoire to establish an amplification baseline. The amplicons were sequenced on the Illumina platform. From the authors' description of their analysis: Sequences were error-corrected by clustering with frequency ratios and a modified nearest-neighbor algorithm, then analyzed in the immunoSEQ Analyzer with IMGT gene definitions. At each rarefaction depth, TCR richness and evenness were averaged across 20 rarefaction repeats, and any sample with fewer sequences than the depth was left out. Relative abundances of V, D and J genes were compared between groups using Wilcoxon rank sum tests, with FDR correction applied. Blinded duplicates gave an intraclass correlation of about 96% for TCR richness and an average of about 76% across over 55 gene segments. Drawn from immuneACCESS, this table holds only the in-frame rearrangements with V and J called that TCRdb kept. Clones are partly lost; checked studies trace under half to an unresolved V gene and leave the rest unexplained. V, J and clone size are taken as reported in that table, and D and trimming were inferred from the DNA itself. The sample table on file contains about 48,000 clones. Around 1.6% of the sample is in the top ten clones.

The clonotype originates from a woman aged 18-70 years with a cervical HPV16 infection that either progressed to CIN3+ or cleared (not recorded which). The chain is assembled from TRBV18 and TRBJ1-2; the D region possibly corresponds to TRBD1 (6 bases align). The sequenced sample was blood buffy coat. CDR3 DNA, as far as it was read: TGTGCCAGCTCACCACACAGGGATACATATGGC. Translated, this gives CASSPHRDTYG. The full CDR3 protein is CASSPHRDTYGYTF.